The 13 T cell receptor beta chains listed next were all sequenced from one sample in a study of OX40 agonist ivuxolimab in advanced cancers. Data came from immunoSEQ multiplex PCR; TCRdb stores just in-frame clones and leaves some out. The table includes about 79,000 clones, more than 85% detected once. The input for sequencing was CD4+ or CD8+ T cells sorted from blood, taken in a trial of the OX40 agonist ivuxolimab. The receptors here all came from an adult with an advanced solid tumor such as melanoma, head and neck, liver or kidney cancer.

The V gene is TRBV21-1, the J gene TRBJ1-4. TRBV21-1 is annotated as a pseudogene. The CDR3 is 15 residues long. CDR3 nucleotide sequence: TGTGCCAGCAGCAAAGGGCCAGCCCGCATTGAAAAACTGTTTTTT. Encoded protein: CASSKGPARIEKLFF.

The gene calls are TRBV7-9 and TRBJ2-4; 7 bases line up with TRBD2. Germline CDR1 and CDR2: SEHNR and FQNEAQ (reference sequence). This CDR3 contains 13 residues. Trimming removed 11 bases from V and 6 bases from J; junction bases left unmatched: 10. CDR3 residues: CASREVPLNIQYF. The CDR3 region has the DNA TGTGCCTCCCGGGAGGTCCCTCTAAACATTCAGTACTTC.

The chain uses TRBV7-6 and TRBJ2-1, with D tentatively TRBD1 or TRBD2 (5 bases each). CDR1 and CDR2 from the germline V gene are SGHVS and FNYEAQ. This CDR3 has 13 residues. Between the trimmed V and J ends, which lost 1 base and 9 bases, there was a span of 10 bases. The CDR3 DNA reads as TGTGCCAGCAGCTTAGTGGGGACGGGTGAGCAGTTCTTC. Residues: CASSLVGTGEQFF.

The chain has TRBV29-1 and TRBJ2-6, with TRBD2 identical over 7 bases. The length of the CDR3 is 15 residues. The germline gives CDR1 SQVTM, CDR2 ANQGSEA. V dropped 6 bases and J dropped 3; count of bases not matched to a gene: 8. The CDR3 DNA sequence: TGCAGCGTGCCGAGGACGGGGGGTGGGGCCAACGTCCTGACTTTC. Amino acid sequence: CSVPRTGGGANVLTF.

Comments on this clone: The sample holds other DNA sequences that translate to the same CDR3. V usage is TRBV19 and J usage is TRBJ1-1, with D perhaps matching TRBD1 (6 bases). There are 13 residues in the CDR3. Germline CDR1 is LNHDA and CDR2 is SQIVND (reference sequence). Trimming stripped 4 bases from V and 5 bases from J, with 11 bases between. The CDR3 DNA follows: TGTGCCAGTAGTACTACAGGGCGGACTGAAGCTTTCTTT. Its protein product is CASSTTGRTEAFF.

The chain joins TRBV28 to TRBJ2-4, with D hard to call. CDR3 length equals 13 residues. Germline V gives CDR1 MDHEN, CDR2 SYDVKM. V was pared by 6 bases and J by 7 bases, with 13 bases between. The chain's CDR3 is CASRVGGGNIQYF. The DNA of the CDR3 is TGTGCCAGCAGGGTGGGCGGTGGGAACATTCAGTACTTC.

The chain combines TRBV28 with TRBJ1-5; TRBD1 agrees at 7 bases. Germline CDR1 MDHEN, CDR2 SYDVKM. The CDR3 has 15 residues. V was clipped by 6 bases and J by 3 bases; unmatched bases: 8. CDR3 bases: TGTGCCAGCAGCGAACAGGGGACCCTCAATCAGCCCCAGCATTTT. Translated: CASSEQGTLNQPQHF.

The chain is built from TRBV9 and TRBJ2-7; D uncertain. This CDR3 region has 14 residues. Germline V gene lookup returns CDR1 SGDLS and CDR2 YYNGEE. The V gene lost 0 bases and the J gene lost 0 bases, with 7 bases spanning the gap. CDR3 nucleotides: TGTGCCAGCAGCGTAGAGGGAACCTCCTACGAGCAGTACTTC. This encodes CASSVEGTSYEQYF. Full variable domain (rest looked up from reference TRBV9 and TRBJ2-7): DSGVTQTPKHLITATGQRVTLRCSPRSGDLSVYWYQQSLDQGLQFLIQYYNGEERAKGNILERFSAQQFPDLHSELNLSSLELGDSALYFCASSVEGTSYEQYFGPGTRLTVT.

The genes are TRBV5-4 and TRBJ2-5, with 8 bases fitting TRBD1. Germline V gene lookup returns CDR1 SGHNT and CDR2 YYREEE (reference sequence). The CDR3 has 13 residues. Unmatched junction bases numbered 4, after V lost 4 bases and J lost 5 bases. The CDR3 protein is CASSGQGVETQYF. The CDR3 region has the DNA TGTGCCAGCAGCGGACAGGGTGTGGAGACCCAGTACTTC.

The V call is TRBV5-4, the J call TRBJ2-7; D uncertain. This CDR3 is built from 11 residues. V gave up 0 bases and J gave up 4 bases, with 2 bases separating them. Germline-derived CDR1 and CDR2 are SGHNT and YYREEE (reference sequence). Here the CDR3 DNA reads TGTGCCAGCAGCTTGGGATACGAGCAGTACTTC. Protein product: CASSLGYEQYF.

CDR3 protein: CASSGHGGVWNTEAFF. CDR3 nucleotides: TGTGCCAGCAGCGGTCATGGGGGTGTATGGAACACTGAAGCTTTCTTT. The V call is TRBV11-2, the J call TRBJ1-1, with a possible D match to TRBD1 (5 bases). Germline values: CDR1 SGHAT, CDR2 FQNNGV. The CDR3 runs to 16 residues. Between the trimmed V and J ends, which lost 5 bases and 1 base, there was a span of 17 bases.

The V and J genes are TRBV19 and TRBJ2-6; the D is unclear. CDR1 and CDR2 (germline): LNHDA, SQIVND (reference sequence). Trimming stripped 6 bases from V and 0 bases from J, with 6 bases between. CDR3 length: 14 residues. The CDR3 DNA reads TGTGCCAGTAGGACGCTCTCTGGGGCCAACGTCCTGACTTTC. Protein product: CASRTLSGANVLTF.

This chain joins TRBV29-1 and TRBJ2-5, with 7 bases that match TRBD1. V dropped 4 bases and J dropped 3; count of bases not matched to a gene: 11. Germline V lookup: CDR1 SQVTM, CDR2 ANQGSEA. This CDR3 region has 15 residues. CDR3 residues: CSVVIDRVREETQYF. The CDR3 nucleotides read TGCAGCGTTGTAATCGACAGGGTGAGAGAAGAGACCCAGTACTTC.